This note documents a single TCR beta chain sequence. The target antigen is unknown. The data belong to a study of post-analysis software for immune sequencing data. The CDR3 has 16 residues. Germline V lookup: CDR1 SNHLY, CDR2 FYNNEI. Prepared TCR beta cDNA libraries contained unique molecular identifiers. TCRdb re-called the PCR reads through MiXCR, storing one row per CDR3 protein. The table lists hundreds of thousands of distinct CDR3 sequences, 59% of them singletons, with roughly 10% in the top ten. Study-wide points: With TRBV5-6, TRBV5-1 and TRBV20-1 included, roughly five TRBV segments were more frequent in patients than in controls. Versus controls, multiple sclerosis patients showed significantly lower diversity (normalized Chao1).

The V and J genes are TRBV2 and TRBJ2-5, with 7 bases fitting TRBD2. The end of the DNA is better explained by TRBJ2-7, so the J call may be wrong. The clonotype was recovered from a girl aged 2 to 10 with multiple sclerosis. Sequences were obtained from blood. Here the CDR3 reads CASSTHRRELSYEQYF. The CDR3, as DNA: TGTGCCAGCAGTACCCATCGGCGGGAGCTGAGCTACGAGCAGTACTTC.